Following are 13 T cell receptor beta chains from one sample sequenced in a study of cytomegalovirus exposure and HLA in healthy donors (dated by TCRdb to the late 2010s). Libraries were made using the immunoSEQ multiplex PCR assay. In its TCRdb copy, this immuneACCESS table keeps in-frame sequences only and misses some clones. Where compared with another copy, unresolved V genes explain less than half of these, and the others have no known cause. In this sample the table shows 100,000 to 150,000 clones, 89% of which occur a single time. In total, the top ten clones hold around 1.1% of the sample. Sequences were obtained from PBMCs. All receptors derive from a woman aged 18-30 years in good health and CMV-seronegative.

The rearrangement links TRBV6-5 to TRBJ2-5; no firm D call. CDR3 length equals 11 residues. V was cut by 5 bases and J by 5 bases, with 6 bases left in between. Looked up from germline, CDR1 is MNHEY and CDR2 is SVGAGI. CDR3 sequence (DNA): TGTGCCAGCAGTGCTGAGGAGACCCAGTACTTC. Translating gives CASSAEETQYF.

The chain uses TRBV2 and TRBJ2-1; the D gene is possibly TRBD2 (6 bases). CDR3 size: 11 residues. Between the trimmed V and J ends, which lost 6 bases and 9 bases, there was a span of 9 bases. In germline, CDR1 is SNHLY, CDR2 FYNNEI. Written as DNA, the CDR3 is TGTGCCAGCAGCGGGGACTCTGAGCAGTTCTTC. This encodes CASSGDSEQFF.

V is TRBV10-2 and J is TRBJ1-5, with TRBD1 as a possible D gene (5 bases). This CDR3 is 13 amino acids long. Germline CDR1 reads WSHSY; CDR2 reads SAAADI. The germline V and J ends were trimmed by 9 bases and 0 bases, with 9 bases remaining between them. CDR3 bases: TGCGCCAGTTCGACAGATAGCAATCAGCCCCAGCATTTT. It specifies CASSTDSNQPQHF.

The rearrangement links TRBV15 to TRBJ1-1; D is unresolved. The germline gives CDR1 LNHNV, CDR2 YYDKDF (reference sequence). The CDR3 has 16 amino acids. The germline V and J ends were trimmed by 0 bases and 1 base, with 12 bases remaining between them. Here the CDR3 reads CATSRDRGNSNTEAFF. CDR3 nucleotides: TGTGCCACCAGCAGAGATCGGGGAAATTCGAACACTGAAGCTTTCTTT.

The chain combines TRBV7-9 with TRBJ2-7, with TRBD1 matching 11 bases. This CDR3 is 15 amino acids long. The ends lost 5 bases at V and 6 bases at J; junction bases unmatched: 9. CDR1 SEHNR and CDR2 FQNEAQ come from the germline V gene (reference sequence). The CDR3 DNA reads TGTGCCAGCAGCCCCGGGACAGGGGGTCGGATCGAGCAGTACGTC. Translating gives CASSPGTGGRIEQYV.

This rearrangement joins TRBV6-1 to TRBJ2-3; D possibly corresponds to TRBD2 (7 bases). V lost 6 bases and J 3 bases, leaving 16 bases between the germline ends. Germline CDR1 reads MNHNS; CDR2 reads SASEGT. The CDR3 is made up of 15 amino acids. The chain's CDR3 is CASRPRGAATDTQYF. The CDR3 DNA reads TGTGCCAGCAGACCACGGGGGGCAGCAACAGATACGCAGTATTTT.

The V and J genes are TRBV30 and TRBJ2-7, with 10 bases that match TRBD1. CDR1 is GTSNPN, CDR2 SVGIG, per germline (reference sequence). J gave up 0 bases and V 7 bases, and 3 bases lay outside the gene matches. The CDR3 has 13 amino acids. The CDR3 sequence: CALGQGSSYEQYV. DNA for the CDR3: TGTGCCTTGGGACAGGGGAGCTCCTACGAGCAGTACGTC.

The chain couples TRBV5-8 to TRBJ2-1; D may be TRBD1 (7 bases). The V end was cut by 4 bases, the J end by 5 bases, with 13 bases between. The CDR3 is made up of 14 amino acids. Germline assignment: CDR1 SGHTS and CDR2 YDEGEE. The CDR3 coding sequence is TGTGCCAGCAGCATCAGGGGGGCAAACAATGAGCAGTTCTTC. As protein: CASSIRGANNEQFF.

By proportion, this clone is medium-sized. This sequence joins TRBV6-4 and TRBJ2-7, with TRBD2 identical over 8 bases. CDR3 length equals 13 residues. Trimming removed 6 bases from V and 5 bases from J; junction bases left unmatched: 6. CDR1 MRHNA and CDR2 SNTAGT come from the germline V gene. CDR3 nucleotides: TGTGCCAGCAGCAGCGGGAGCGCGGACGAGCAGTACTTC. Amino acid sequence: CASSSGSADEQYF.

V and J are TRBV27 and TRBJ2-1; TRBD1 matches at 10 bases. V shed 8 bases, J shed 9 bases, and the junction held 13 bases outside the gene matches. This CDR3 region has 15 residues. Germline V gene sequence: CDR1 MNHEY, CDR2 SMNVEV (reference sequence). DNA of the CDR3: TGTGCCAGCCAAGCTGGGACAGGGGTGGAAGGTGAGCAGTTCTTC. This sequence encodes CASQAGTGVEGEQFF.

For the CDR3, the DNA is TGTGCCAGTAGTACAAACCACCTGAGGAATCAGCCCCAGCATTTT. Translating it yields CASSTNHLRNQPQHF. The chain is built from TRBV19 and TRBJ1-5, with no clear D. CDR3 size: 15 residues. Germline-derived CDR1 and CDR2 are LNHDA and SQIVND (reference sequence). Deletions cut 4 bases from V and 4 bases from J, with 14 bases between.

This chain joins TRBV18 and TRBJ2-7; 8 nucleotides line up with TRBD1. CDR1 and CDR2 (germline): KGHSH, LQKENI. J lost 3 bases, V lost 3 bases, and 4 bases had no gene match. The CDR3 contains 14 residues. This CDR3 reads CASSPRDRRYEQYV. The CDR3 DNA reads TGTGCCAGCTCACCTAGGGACAGGCGCTACGAGCAGTACGTC.

The V and J genes are TRBV5-6 and TRBJ2-7; possible D gene TRBD1, 6 bases. There are 13 residues in the CDR3. V lost 3 bases, J lost 3 bases, and 10 bases lay in between. Germline values: CDR1 SGHDT, CDR2 YYEEEE. The CDR3 DNA sequence: TGTGCCAGCAGCTGGACAGCGGACTACGAGCAGTACTTC. Protein: CASSWTADYEQYF.